A single sample is the source of the 18 T cell receptor beta chains below, sequenced in a study of blood T cell repertoires in COVID-19. The assay was immunoSEQ multiplex PCR, and TCRdb's table has in-frame clones only and misses some. Of just over 250,000 clones detected, about 85% appear once; the ten largest clones hold roughly 3.9%. Sequencing input: peripheral blood. These receptors were obtained from a man aged 55 to 70 who had recovered from COVID-19.

The gene calls are TRBV6-5 and TRBJ1-3; D remains unclear. The CDR3 spans 14 residues. Trimming removed 4 bases from V and 3 bases from J, with 10 bases in between. CDR1 MNHEY and CDR2 SVGAGI come from the germline V gene. The CDR3 nucleotides read TGTGCCAGCAGTTCCCAATCGGGTGGAAACACCATATATTTT. This translates into CASSSQSGGNTIYF.

This chain links TRBV4-1 with TRBJ2-7, with D possibly TRBD1 on 7 matching bases. The CDR3 runs 15 residues. Germline CDR1 MGHRA, CDR2 YSYEKL. Deletions cut 4 bases from V and 3 bases from J, with 16 bases between. The CDR3, as DNA: TGCGCCAGCAGCCGAGGGGGCGGGACCGACTACGAGCAGTACTTC. It specifies CASSRGGGTDYEQYF.

This chain connects TRBV4-1 to TRBJ1-3; 7 bases map to TRBD1. The CDR3 length is 14 residues. V shed 5 bases and J 6 bases; nucleotides not matched to a gene: 7. Per germline, CDR1 MGHRA and CDR2 YSYEKL. This CDR3 is CASSYRQGENTIYF. The CDR3 coding sequence is TGCGCCAGCAGCTACCGACAGGGCGAAAACACCATATATTTT.

The chain carries TRBV15 and TRBJ2-7; 8 bases map to TRBD2. The junction had 10 bases not matched to a gene; V was cut back by 0 bases and J by 6 bases. CDR3 length: 16 amino acids. The germline CDR1 and CDR2 sequences are LNHNV and YYDKDF (reference sequence). The CDR3 here is CATSRDPPGGAGEQYF. The CDR3 region has the DNA TGTGCCACCAGCAGAGACCCACCCGGGGGGGCGGGCGAGCAGTACTTC. Complete variable domain (other parts from reference TRBV15 and TRBJ2-7): DAMVIQNPRYQVTQFGKPVTLSCSQTLNHNVMYWYQQKSSQAPKLLFHYYDKDFNNEADTPDNFQSRRPNTSFCFLDIRSPGLGDTAMYLCATSRDPPGGAGEQYFGPGTRLTVT.

This clone was seen just once. V usage is TRBV5-5 and J usage is TRBJ2-1; 7 positions match TRBD2. The V segment lost 0 bases and the J segment 0 bases; nucleotides outside the gene matches: 6. Per germline, CDR1 SGHKS and CDR2 YYEKEE (reference sequence). The length of the CDR3 is 17 residues. The CDR3 DNA reads TGTGCCAGCAGCTTGGGTCTAGCGGAGAGCTCCTACAATGAGCAGTTCTTC. Residues: CASSLGLAESSYNEQFF.

The chain uses TRBV5-1 and TRBJ2-2; 7 nucleotides agree with TRBD1. CDR1 and CDR2 from the germline V gene are SGHRS and YFSETQ. This CDR3 has 16 residues. Trimming cost V 4 bases and J 1 base; bases outside gene matches: 7. CDR3 residues: CASSRTGTVNTGELFF. CDR3 DNA sequence: TGCGCCAGCAGCAGAACCGGGACAGTGAACACCGGGGAGCTGTTTTTT.

The V gene is TRBV19, the J gene TRBJ1-5, with D perhaps matching TRBD1 (6 bases). V was clipped by 1 base and J by 0 bases, with 13 bases between them. Germline CDR1 reads LNHDA; CDR2 reads SQIVND (reference sequence). The CDR3 is 17 residues long. CDR3 DNA: TGTGCCAGTAGTATAGTGCGGACAGCTTTTAGCAATCAGCCCCAGCATTTT. It specifies CASSIVRTAFSNQPQHF. Complete variable domain (other parts from reference TRBV19 and TRBJ1-5): DGGITQSPKYLFRKEGQNVTLSCEQNLNHDAMYWYRQDPGQGLRLIYYSQIVNDFQKGDIAEGYSVSREKKESFPLTVTSAQKNPTAFYLCASSIVRTAFSNQPQHFGDGTRLSIL.

The chain employs TRBV5-1 and TRBJ2-5, with 7 positions matching TRBD1. V dropped 2 bases and J dropped 2; count of bases not matched to a gene: 3. Germline CDR1 reads SGHRS; CDR2 reads YFSETQ. CDR3 length: 14 amino acids. The CDR3 nucleotides are TGCGCCAGCAGCTTCGGGACAGCTCAAGAGACCCAGTACTTC. Amino acids: CASSFGTAQETQYF. The full variable domain, in which reference TRBV5-1 and TRBJ2-5 provide the parts outside the CDR3, is KAGVTQTPRYLIKTRGQQVTLSCSPISGHRSVSWYQQTPGQGLQFLFEYFSETQRNKGNFPGRFSGRQFSNSRSEMNVSTLELGDSALYLCASSFGTAQETQYFGPGTRLLVL.

V gene TRBV7-9 combines with J gene TRBJ1-4; 10 bases are shared with TRBD1. The CDR3 extends over 16 amino acids. Germline values: CDR1 SEHNR, CDR2 FQNEAQ (reference sequence). The junction had 7 bases not matched to a gene; V was cut back by 4 bases and J by 5 bases. The CDR3 spells CASSSSGTGVNEKLFF. In DNA, the CDR3 is TGTGCCAGCAGCTCGTCCGGGACAGGGGTAAATGAAAAACTGTTTTTT.

The CDR3 nucleotides read TGCGCCAGCAGCTCTTCGACAGGGTGGGGAACTGAAGCTTTCTTT. Protein sequence: CASSSSTGWGTEAFF. The chain couples TRBV5-1 to TRBJ1-1; 7 nucleotides line up with TRBD1. J gave up 5 bases and V 3 bases, and 10 bases lay outside the gene matches. The length of the CDR3 is 15 residues. The V gene's germline CDR1 is SGHRS and CDR2 YFSETQ. The full variable domain, its missing parts supplied by reference TRBV5-1 and TRBJ1-1, is KAGVTQTPRYLIKTRGQQVTLSCSPISGHRSVSWYQQTPGQGLQFLFEYFSETQRNKGNFPGRFSGRQFSNSRSEMNVSTLELGDSALYLCASSSSTGWGTEAFFGQGTRLTVV.

The chain links TRBV11-3 to TRBJ2-2; D is ambiguous. V lost 1 base and J 4 bases, leaving 4 bases between the germline ends. The V gene's germline CDR1 is SGHNT and CDR2 YENEEA. The CDR3 loop spans 13 amino acids. Here the CDR3 DNA reads TGTGCCAGCAGCTTAGCCGGCACCGGGGAGCTGTTTTTT. The encoded protein is CASSLAGTGELFF.

The chain uses TRBV9 and TRBJ2-7, with 11 bases lining up with TRBD2. Germline V lookup: CDR1 SGDLS, CDR2 YYNGEE. This CDR3 contains 15 residues. The V and J ends lost 6 bases and 0 bases, in that order; junction bases with no gene match: 5. CDR3 nucleotide sequence: TGTGCCAGCACCCTCGGGACTAGCGGCTCCTACGAGCAGTACTTC. Translated, it gives CASTLGTSGSYEQYF. Based on the CDR3 plus reference TRBV9 and TRBJ2-7, the full variable domain is DSGVTQTPKHLITATGQRVTLRCSPRSGDLSVYWYQQSLDQGLQFLIQYYNGEERAKGNILERFSAQQFPDLHSELNLSSLELGDSALYFCASTLGTSGSYEQYFGPGTRLTVT.

The gene calls are TRBV10-3 and TRBJ2-7; a possible D gene is TRBD1 (6 bases). This CDR3 comprises 13 residues. Trimming took off 6 bases at V and 5 bases at J, with 14 bases between the two ends. CDR1 is ENHRY and CDR2 is SYGVKD in the germline V gene. The CDR3 region is CAIRRDTRDEQYF. As DNA, the CDR3 is TGTGCCATCAGACGGGACACCCGGGACGAGCAGTACTTC.

The rearrangement uses TRBV6-5 and TRBJ2-7; no clear D. Deletions cut 4 bases from V and 3 bases from J, with 10 bases between. CDR1 is MNHEY and CDR2 is SVGAGI in the germline V gene. The CDR3 has 13 residues. The CDR3 spells CASSLTEYYEQYF. The CDR3 DNA sequence: TGTGCCAGCAGTTTAACAGAATACTACGAGCAGTACTTC.

The chain couples TRBV7-2 to TRBJ2-7; weak D call: TRBD1 (6 bases). The V end was cut by 5 bases, the J end by 4 bases, with 15 bases between. CDR1 SGHTA and CDR2 FQGNSA come from the germline V gene. The CDR3 extends over 14 amino acids. CDR3 sequence reads: CASSTHRVGYEQYF. The CDR3 nucleotides are TGTGCCAGCAGCACCCACAGGGTCGGTTACGAGCAGTACTTC. The full variable domain, its missing parts supplied by reference TRBV7-2 and TRBJ2-7, is GAGVSQSPSNKVTEKGKDVELRCDPISGHTALYWYRQSLGQGLEFLIYFQGNSAPDKSGLPSDRFSAERTGGSVSTLTIQRTQQEDSAVYLCASSTHRVGYEQYFGPGTRLTVT.

This clone was seen more than once but under ten times. CDR3 in DNA: TGTGCCAGCAGCCGCCTCCTATCTGGGGCCAACGTCCTGACTTTC. This translates into CASSRLLSGANVLTF. The chain carries TRBV7-9 and TRBJ2-6; no definite D call. There are 15 residues in the CDR3. The V gene lost 5 bases and the J gene lost 1 base, with 9 bases spanning the gap. Looked up from germline, CDR1 is SEHNR and CDR2 is FQNEAQ (reference sequence). The variable domain in full, completed from reference TRBV7-9 and TRBJ2-6, reads DTGVSQNPRHKITKRGQNVTFRCDPISEHNRLYWYRQTLGQGPEFLTYFQNEAQLEKSRLLSDRFSAERPKGSFSTLEIQRTEQGDSAMYLCASSRLLSGANVLTFGAGSRLTVL.

This chain links TRBV19 with TRBJ2-7; possibly TRBD1 for D (6 bases). V was pared by 4 bases and J by 2 bases, with 15 bases between. CDR1 is LNHDA, CDR2 SQIVND, per germline (reference sequence). The CDR3 runs to 15 residues. In nucleotides, the CDR3 is TGTGCCAGTAGTACCCGCAGGGGCGTAACCTACGAGCAGTACTTC. Protein product: CASSTRRGVTYEQYF.

The rearrangement uses TRBV4-2 and TRBJ1-5; the match to TRBD1 covers 8 bases. The CDR3 consists of 17 residues. The germline CDR1 and CDR2 sequences are LGHNA and YNFKEQ. With V trimmed by 3 bases and J by 6 bases, 13 bases remained unmatched. In DNA form, the CDR3 reads TGTGCCAGCAGCCAGGATGGGGAAGACAGGGGAGGTCAGCCCCAGCATTTT. Residues: CASSQDGEDRGGQPQHF.